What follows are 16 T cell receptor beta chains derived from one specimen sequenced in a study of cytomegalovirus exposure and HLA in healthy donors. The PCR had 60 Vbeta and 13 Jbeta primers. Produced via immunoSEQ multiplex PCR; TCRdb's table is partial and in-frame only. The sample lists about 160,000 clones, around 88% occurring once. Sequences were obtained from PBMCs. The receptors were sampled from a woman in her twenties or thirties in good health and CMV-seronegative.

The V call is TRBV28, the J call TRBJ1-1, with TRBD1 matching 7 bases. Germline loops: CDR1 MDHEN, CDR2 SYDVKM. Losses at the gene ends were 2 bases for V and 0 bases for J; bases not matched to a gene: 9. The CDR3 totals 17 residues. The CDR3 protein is CASSLGQRTGLNTEAFF. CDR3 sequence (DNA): TGTGCCAGCAGTTTAGGACAAAGGACAGGCCTGAACACTGAAGCTTTCTTT.

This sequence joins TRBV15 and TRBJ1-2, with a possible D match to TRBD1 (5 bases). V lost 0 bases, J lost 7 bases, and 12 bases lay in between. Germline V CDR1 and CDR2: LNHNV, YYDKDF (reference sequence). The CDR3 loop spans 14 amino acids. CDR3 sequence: CATSREAGRGGYTF. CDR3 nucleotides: TGTGCCACCAGCAGAGAGGCGGGACGGGGTGGCTACACCTTC.

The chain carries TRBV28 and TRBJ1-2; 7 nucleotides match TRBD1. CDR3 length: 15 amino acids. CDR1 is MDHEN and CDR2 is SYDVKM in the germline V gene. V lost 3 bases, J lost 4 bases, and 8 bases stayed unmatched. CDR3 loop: CASSFYRQGGYGYTF. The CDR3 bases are TGTGCCAGCAGTTTCTACCGACAGGGAGGCTATGGCTACACCTTC.

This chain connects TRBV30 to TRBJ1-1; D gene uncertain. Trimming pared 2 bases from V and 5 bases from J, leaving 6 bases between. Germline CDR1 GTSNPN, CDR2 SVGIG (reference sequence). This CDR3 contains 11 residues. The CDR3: CAWSSLTEAFF. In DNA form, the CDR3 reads TGTGCCTGGAGTTCGTTGACTGAAGCTTTCTTT.

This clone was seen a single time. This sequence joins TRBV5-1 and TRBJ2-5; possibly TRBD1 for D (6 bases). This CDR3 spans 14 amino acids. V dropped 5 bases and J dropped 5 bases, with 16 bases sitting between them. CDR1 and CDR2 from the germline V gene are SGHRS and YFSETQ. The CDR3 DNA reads TGCGCCAGCAGAGGAGTGGGGGCTCCGGAGACCCAGTACTTC. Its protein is CASRGVGAPETQYF.

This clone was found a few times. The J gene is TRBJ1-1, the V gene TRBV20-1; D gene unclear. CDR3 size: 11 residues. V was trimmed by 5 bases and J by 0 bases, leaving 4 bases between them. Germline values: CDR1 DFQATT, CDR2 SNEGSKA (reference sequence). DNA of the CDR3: TGCAGTGCTCAGTTGAACACTGAAGCTTTCTTT. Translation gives CSAQLNTEAFF.

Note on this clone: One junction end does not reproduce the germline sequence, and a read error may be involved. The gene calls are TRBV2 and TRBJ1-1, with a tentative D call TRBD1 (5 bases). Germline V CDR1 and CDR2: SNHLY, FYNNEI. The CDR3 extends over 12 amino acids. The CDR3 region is CAGRAGSTEAFF. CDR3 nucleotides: TGTGCCGGCAGGGCAGGGTCCACTGAAGCTTTCTTT.

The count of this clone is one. The CDR3 region has the DNA TGTGCCAGCAGCGCTAGGACAGAAGACTATGGCTACACCTTC. Its protein is CASSARTEDYGYTF. The chain employs TRBV9 and TRBJ1-2; TRBD1 is a possible D gene (6 bases). The CDR3 has 14 amino acids. CDR1 and CDR2 (germline): SGDLS, YYNGEE. The V gene lost 3 bases and the J gene lost 3 bases, with 12 bases spanning the gap.

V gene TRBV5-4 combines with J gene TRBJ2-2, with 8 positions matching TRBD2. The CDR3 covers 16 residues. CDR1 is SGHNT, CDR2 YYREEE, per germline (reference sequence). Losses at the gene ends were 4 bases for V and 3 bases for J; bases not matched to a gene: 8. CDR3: CASSPQGGGYTGELFF. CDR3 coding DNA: TGTGCCAGCAGCCCTCAGGGCGGGGGGTACACCGGGGAGCTGTTTTTT.

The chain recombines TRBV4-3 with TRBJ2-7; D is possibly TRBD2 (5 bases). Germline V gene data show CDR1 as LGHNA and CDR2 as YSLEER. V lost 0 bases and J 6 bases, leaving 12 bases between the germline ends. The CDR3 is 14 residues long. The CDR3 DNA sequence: TGCGCCAGCAGCCAAGAGGTCCTAGCAGGCGAGCAGTACTTC. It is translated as CASSQEVLAGEQYF.

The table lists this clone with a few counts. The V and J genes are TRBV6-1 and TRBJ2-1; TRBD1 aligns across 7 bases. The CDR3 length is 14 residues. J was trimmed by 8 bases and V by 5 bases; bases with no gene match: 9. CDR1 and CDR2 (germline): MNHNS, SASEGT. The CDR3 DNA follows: TGTGCCAGCAGTACTAACAGGGGTGGCGATGAGCAGTTCTTC. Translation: CASSTNRGGDEQFF.

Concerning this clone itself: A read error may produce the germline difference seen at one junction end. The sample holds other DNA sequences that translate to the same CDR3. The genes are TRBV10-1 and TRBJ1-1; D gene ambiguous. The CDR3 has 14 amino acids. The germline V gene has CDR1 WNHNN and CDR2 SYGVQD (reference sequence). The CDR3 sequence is CASSESLGGTEAFF. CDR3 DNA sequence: TGCGCCAGCAGTGAGTCCCTCGGCGGTACTGAGGCTTTCTTT.

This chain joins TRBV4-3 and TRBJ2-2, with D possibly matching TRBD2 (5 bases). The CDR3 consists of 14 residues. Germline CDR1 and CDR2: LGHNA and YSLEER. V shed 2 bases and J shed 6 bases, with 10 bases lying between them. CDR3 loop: CASSQLDGAGELFF. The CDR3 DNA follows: TGCGCCAGCAGCCAACTCGACGGGGCCGGGGAGCTGTTTTTT.

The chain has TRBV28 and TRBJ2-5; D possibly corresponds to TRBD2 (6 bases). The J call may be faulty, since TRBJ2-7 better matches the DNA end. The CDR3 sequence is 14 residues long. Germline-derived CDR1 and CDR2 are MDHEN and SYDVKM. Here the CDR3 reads CASSFRREVYEQYF. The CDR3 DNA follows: TGTGCCAGCAGTTTCCGGCGGGAAGTCTACGAGCAGTACTTC.

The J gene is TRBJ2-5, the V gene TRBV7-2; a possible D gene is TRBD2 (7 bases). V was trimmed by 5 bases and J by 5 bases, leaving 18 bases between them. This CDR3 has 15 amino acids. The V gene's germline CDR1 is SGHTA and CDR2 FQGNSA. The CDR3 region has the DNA TGTGCCAGCAGCCCATTCCCGCGGGGGCGGGAGACCCAGTACTTC. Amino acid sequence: CASSPFPRGRETQYF. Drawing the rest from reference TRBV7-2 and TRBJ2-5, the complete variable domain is GAGVSQSPSNKVTEKGKDVELRCDPISGHTALYWYRQSLGQGLEFLIYFQGNSAPDKSGLPSDRFSAERTGGSVSTLTIQRTQQEDSAVYLCASSPFPRGRETQYFGPGTRLLVL.

CDR3: CASSSPWQGYGYTF. The DNA for the CDR3 is TGTGCCAGCAGTTCACCCTGGCAGGGGTATGGCTACACCTTC. The chain joins TRBV27 to TRBJ1-2; D possibly corresponds to TRBD1 (6 bases). The CDR3 has 14 amino acids. The V gene lost 4 bases and the J gene lost 5 bases, with 14 bases spanning the gap. Germline V gives CDR1 MNHEY, CDR2 SMNVEV (reference sequence).